A selection of T cell receptor beta chains follows, all from one sample in a study of OX40 agonist ivuxolimab in advanced cancers. The assay was immunoSEQ multiplex PCR, and TCRdb's table has in-frame clones only and misses some. The sample has roughly 36,000 clones, 84% seen once. Material: CD4+ or CD8+ T cells sorted from blood, obtained in a trial of the OX40 agonist ivuxolimab. Every receptor here comes from an adult with an advanced solid tumor such as melanoma, head and neck, liver or kidney cancer. CDR3s include the opening cysteine and the closing phenylalanine or tryptophan. The D gene is left open where the match is weak.

>.|TRBJ1-6|TRBV27
CASTLEGRTHSPLHF
TGTGCCAGCACCCTGGAGGGCCGAACCCATTCACCCCTCCACTTT